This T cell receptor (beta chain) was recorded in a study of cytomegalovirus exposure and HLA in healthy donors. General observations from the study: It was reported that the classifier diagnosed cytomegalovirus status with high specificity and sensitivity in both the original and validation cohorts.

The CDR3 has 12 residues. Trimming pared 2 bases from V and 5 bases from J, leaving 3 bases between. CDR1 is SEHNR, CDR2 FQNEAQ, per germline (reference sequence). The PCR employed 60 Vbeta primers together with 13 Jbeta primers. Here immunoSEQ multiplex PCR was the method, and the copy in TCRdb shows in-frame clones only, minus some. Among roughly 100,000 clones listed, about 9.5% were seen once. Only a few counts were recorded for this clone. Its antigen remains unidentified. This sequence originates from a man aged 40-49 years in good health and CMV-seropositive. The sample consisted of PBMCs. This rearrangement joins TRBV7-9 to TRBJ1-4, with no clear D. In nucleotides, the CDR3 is TGTGCCAGCAGCTTACAGAATGAAAAACTGTTTTTT. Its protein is CASSLQNEKLFF.